The text below deals with one T cell receptor beta chain. Compared with the rest of its sample, this clone is medium-sized (0.01 to 0.1%). No cognate antigen has been identified for it. Within one base of it there is no much larger clone, and no base qualities were kept. This entry belongs to a study of metastatic and nonmetastatic thyroid tumors (dated by TCRdb to 2019 to 2021). Notes on the research overall: For patients with malignant and with benign thyroid disease, the researchers compared repertoires between peripheral blood samples and tumor or nodule tissue samples. General conclusions and limits of the study: In both blood and tumor samples, malignant tumors were reported to have significantly higher TCR beta diversity than benign nodules.

The receptor library was made with PCR. The sequencing machine was an Illumina HiSeq 4000. High-throughput sequencing was used to profile the TCR beta-chain CDR3 region of every patient. Regarding the original processing steps: The researchers built a classifier to tell apart papillary thyroid cancer patients with distant metastasis, based on CDR3 differences among clinicopathological groups. To measure repertoire diversity the researchers used the Shannon index, while the Morisita-Horn index served to gauge how similar the tumor and blood repertoires were. TCRdb ran its own pipeline on the public reads, namely fastp trimming at Q25 and MiXCR clone calling, and kept in-frame beta chains. The V and J calls and clone size are TCRdb's, not the authors'. Across this sample there are some 6,000 clones, with 16% seen only once. Together, the top ten hold 11% of the sample. Before undergoing thyroid surgery, none of the patients had been given any kind of treatment. The study retrospectively analysed patient clinical samples collected from about 2012 to 2018 using T-cell receptor beta sequencing.

The sequence was collected from a male donor with papillary thyroid cancer or a benign thyroid nodule (not recorded which). Some clones in this sample may be carry-over from other donors' samples. Sequencing used tumor tissue.

The nucleotide sequence is given as TGTGCCAGCTCGGGATCTAGCGGGAGAAGTGAGCAGTTCTTC. It codes for CASSGSSGRSEQFF. Recombination connected TRBV2 to TRBJ2-1; 10 central nucleotides agree with TRBD2. The germline V gene gives CDR1 as SNHLY and CDR2 as FYNNEI. The germline V and J ends show losses of 8 bases and 9 bases respectively, and no gene match explains 10 bases of the junction. Counted from cysteine to phenylalanine, this CDR3 has 14 amino acids. Solely the CDR3 DNA is kept, with 42 bases framed from the first base.